The next 24 T cell receptor beta chains were all read from a single sample in a study of blood T cell repertoires in COVID-19. Data came from immunoSEQ multiplex PCR; TCRdb stores just in-frame clones and leaves some out. The table records over 200,000 clones, 85% to 90% of them present only once. The sequenced sample consisted of PBMCs or T cells enriched from blood (not recorded which). The receptors were gathered from a man younger than 35 who had recovered from COVID-19.

The chain combines TRBV7-2 with TRBJ2-7; 10 bases are shared with TRBD2. Germline assignment: CDR1 SGHTA and CDR2 FQGNSA. Trimming cost V 4 bases and J 2 bases; bases outside gene matches: 11. There are 17 residues in the CDR3. CDR3 coding DNA: TGTGCCAGCAGCTCCCAAAGCGGGGGGGCCCGGACCTACGAGCAGTACTTC. This gives the protein CASSSQSGGARTYEQYF.

The rearrangement joins TRBV10-1 to TRBJ2-5; 7 nucleotides agree with TRBD1. The CDR3 totals 17 residues. Germline CDR1 and CDR2: WNHNN and SYGVQD (reference sequence). Trimming cost V 0 bases and J 2 bases; bases outside gene matches: 9. The CDR3 spells CASSESDHGRGQETQYF. The CDR3 region has the DNA TGCGCCAGCAGTGAGTCTGACCACGGCAGGGGGCAAGAGACCCAGTACTTC.

This clone was seen only once. The chain uses TRBV7-9 and TRBJ1-3; weak D call: TRBD1 (6 bases). The CDR3 extends over 15 amino acids. Germline CDR1 is SEHNR and CDR2 is FQNEAQ (reference sequence). V gave up 2 bases and J gave up 2 bases, with 10 bases separating them. The CDR3 bases are TGTGCCAGCAGCTTACTTTCAGGGGCTGGAAACACCATATATTTT. Translating it yields CASSLLSGAGNTIYF.

The chain recombines TRBV7-6 with TRBJ2-3; 7 positions match TRBD1. V shed 4 bases and J 4 bases; nucleotides not matched to a gene: 11. This CDR3 contains 16 residues. Germline V gives CDR1 SGHVS, CDR2 FNYEAQ. In DNA, the CDR3 is TGTGCCAGCAGCTACCCGAGAGGGACAGTGGCAGATACGCAGTATTTT. Its protein is CASSYPRGTVADTQYF. The complete variable domain, with remaining parts taken from reference TRBV7-6 and TRBJ2-3, reads GAGVSQSPRYKVTKRGQDVALRCDPISGHVSLYWYRQALGQGPEFLTYFNYEAQQDKSGLPNDRFSAERPEGSISTLTIQRTEQRDSAMYRCASSYPRGTVADTQYFGPGTRLTVL.

The J gene is TRBJ1-2, the V gene TRBV11-2; D is possibly TRBD1 (5 bases). V was pared by 1 base and J by 1 base, with 13 bases between. The CDR3 loop spans 16 amino acids. In germline, CDR1 is SGHAT, CDR2 FQNNGV. The CDR3 sequence: CASSLGAGTHNYGYTF. The CDR3 DNA follows: TGTGCCAGCAGCTTAGGGGCGGGGACGCATAACTATGGCTACACCTTC.

V usage is TRBV13 and J usage is TRBJ2-2; weak D call: TRBD1 (6 bases). CDR3 length: 17 residues. The germline gives CDR1 PRHDT, CDR2 FYEKMQ (reference sequence). Deletions cut 4 bases from V and 6 bases from J, with 21 bases between. The DNA of the CDR3 is TGTGCCAGCAGCTCAGCACAGGGTCCGGACTCGGCCGGGGAGCTGTTTTTT. Protein sequence: CASSSAQGPDSAGELFF. The full variable domain, in which reference TRBV13 and TRBJ2-2 provide the parts outside the CDR3, is AAGVIQSPRHLIKEKRETATLKCYPIPRHDTVYWYQQGPGQDPQFLISFYEKMQSDKGSIPDRFSAQQFSDYHSELNMSSLELGDSALYFCASSSAQGPDSAGELFFGEGSRLTVL.

This clone was seen more than once but under ten times. This chain connects TRBV19 to TRBJ2-1; the match to TRBD1 covers 8 bases. From germline, CDR1 is LNHDA and CDR2 SQIVND (reference sequence). V trimming: 7 bases; J trimming: 0 bases; junction bases outside the gene matches: 8. The CDR3 extends over 16 amino acids. This CDR3 is CASTPQGASSYNEQFF. The CDR3 DNA sequence: TGTGCCAGTACCCCCCAGGGGGCTAGCTCCTACAATGAGCAGTTCTTC.

This rearrangement joins TRBV3-1 (or the pseudogene TRBV3-2) to TRBJ1-1, with D possibly matching TRBD1 (5 bases). The CDR3 totals 12 residues. V was clipped by 4 bases and J by 10 bases, with 13 bases between them. Germline CDR1 and CDR2: LGHDT and YNNKEL (reference sequence). CDR3 residues: CASSLAGGRAFF. The CDR3 region has the DNA TGTGCCAGCAGCCTCGCCGGGGGAAGAGCTTTCTTT.

The J gene is TRBJ2-1, the V gene TRBV14; weak D call: TRBD2 (6 bases). V was pared by 2 bases and J by 3 bases, with 14 bases between. The V gene's germline CDR1 is SGHDN and CDR2 FVKESK. CDR3 length equals 16 residues. The DNA for the CDR3 is TGTGCCAGCAGCCAACCGGAGGGTTCGGGCTACAATGAGCAGTTCTTC. Translating it yields CASSQPEGSGYNEQFF.

The V call is TRBV27, the J call TRBJ2-1, with 9 bases fitting TRBD2. CDR1 is MNHEY and CDR2 is SMNVEV in the germline V gene (reference sequence). V trimming: 2 bases; J trimming: 8 bases; junction bases outside the gene matches: 7. This CDR3 comprises 15 residues. In DNA form, the CDR3 reads TGTGCCAGCAGTTTAGTGGGACTAGCCCCCCATGAGCAGTTCTTC. This codes for CASSLVGLAPHEQFF.

The V gene is TRBV5-1, the J gene TRBJ1-6, with unresolved D. V dropped 1 base and J dropped 6 bases, with 8 bases sitting between them. The CDR3 spans 14 residues. CDR1 is SGHRS and CDR2 is YFSETQ in the germline V gene. CDR3 protein: CASSLSLSNSPLHF. CDR3 sequence (DNA): TGCGCCAGCAGCTTGTCCCTGAGTAATTCACCCCTCCACTTT.

The chain combines TRBV29-1 with TRBJ2-1, with TRBD2 as a possible D gene (6 bases). The CDR3 has 15 amino acids. Trimming left V 4 bases short and J 0 bases short, with 13 bases between. The germline CDR1 and CDR2 sequences are SQVTM and ANQGSEA. CDR3 coding DNA: TGCAGCGTTGGAAACCTAGCGTTCTCCTACAATGAGCAGTTCTTC. Protein product: CSVGNLAFSYNEQFF.

The J gene is TRBJ1-5, the V gene TRBV24-1; 9 bases align to TRBD1. The CDR3 runs 15 residues. Germline trimming cut 4 bases from V and 5 bases from J; bases unmatched to any gene: 5. Germline values: CDR1 KGHDR, CDR2 SFDVKD. Here the CDR3 DNA reads TGTGCCACCAGTGACCCTCGGACAGGGGATCAGCCCCAGCATTTT. Protein sequence: CATSDPRTGDQPQHF.

V is TRBV4-1 and J is TRBJ2-2, with 9 bases identical to TRBD1. Per germline, CDR1 MGHRA and CDR2 YSYEKL. This CDR3 region has 15 residues. J was trimmed by 7 bases and V by 4 bases; bases with no gene match: 7. The chain's CDR3 is CASSRLQGAVGELFF. CDR3 bases: TGCGCCAGCAGCCGCTTACAGGGGGCGGTCGGGGAGCTGTTTTTT.

This chain uses TRBV5-8 with TRBJ1-1; the D gene is possibly TRBD1 (5 bases). CDR1 is SGHTS, CDR2 YDEGEE, per germline. This CDR3 has 14 amino acids. With 4 bases removed from V and 0 bases from J, the gap between germline ends came to 10 bases. CDR3 coding DNA: TGTGCCAGCAGCCGCGGGACTGTGAACACTGAAGCTTTCTTT. The encoded protein is CASSRGTVNTEAFF.

The chain employs TRBV7-9 and TRBJ1-1; 7 bases map to TRBD1. CDR1 and CDR2 (germline): SEHNR, FQNEAQ (reference sequence). Trimming removed 3 bases from V and 10 bases from J; junction bases left unmatched: 5. The CDR3 contains 12 residues. The CDR3 spells CASSFGTGAAFF. Here the CDR3 DNA reads TGTGCCAGCAGCTTCGGTACAGGGGCAGCTTTCTTT.

The chain is built from TRBV5-6 and TRBJ2-7, with D maybe TRBD1 (6 bases). V shed 3 bases and J shed 7 bases, with 14 bases lying between them. Germline V gene sequence: CDR1 SGHDT, CDR2 YYEEEE. This CDR3 is 13 amino acids long. The DNA for the CDR3 is TGTGCCAGCAGCTCCGGGACACCAGGGGAGCAGTACTTC. Protein product: CASSSGTPGEQYF.

V and J are TRBV29-1 and TRBJ1-6; TRBD1 matches at 9 bases. CDR3 size: 14 residues. Per germline, CDR1 SQVTM and CDR2 ANQGSEA. V gave up 5 bases and J gave up 7 bases; unmatched junction bases: 6. CDR3 amino acids: CSVSFGTGNSPLHF. CDR3 coding DNA: TGCAGCGTTTCTTTCGGGACAGGGAATTCACCCCTCCACTTT.

The CDR3 spells CAWSVRGSGAAQYF. The CDR3, as DNA: TGTGCCTGGAGTGTAAGGGGATCGGGAGCGGCGCAGTATTTT. This rearrangement joins TRBV30 to TRBJ2-3, with D maybe TRBD2 (6 bases). Germline CDR1 reads GTSNPN; CDR2 reads SVGIG (reference sequence). With 0 bases removed from V and 10 bases from J, the gap between germline ends came to 17 bases. The CDR3 loop spans 14 amino acids.

The chain links TRBV2 to TRBJ2-1; D may be TRBD1 (5 bases). The germline V gene encodes CDR1 SNHLY and CDR2 FYNNEI. With 7 bases removed from V and 0 bases from J, the gap between germline ends came to 7 bases. The CDR3 has 13 residues. The CDR3 DNA reads as TGTGCCAGCACGGACAACTCCTACAATGAGCAGTTCTTC. This codes for CASTDNSYNEQFF.

The V and J genes are TRBV11-1 and TRBJ2-7, with 7 positions matching TRBD1. Germline CDR1 reads SGHAT; CDR2 reads FQDESV (reference sequence). The CDR3 runs to 16 residues. V was clipped by 2 bases and J by 0 bases; unmatched bases: 7. CDR3 loop: CASSLRWGTDSYEQYF. The CDR3 DNA reads as TGTGCCAGCAGCTTACGGTGGGGGACAGACTCCTACGAGCAGTACTTC.

The rearrangement uses TRBV10-3 and TRBJ1-2; 11 positions agree with TRBD1. The CDR3 length is 13 residues. The germline gives CDR1 ENHRY, CDR2 SYGVKD. J was trimmed by 8 bases and V by 5 bases; bases with no gene match: 4. CDR3 DNA: TGTGCCATCAGTCAGGACAGGGGGCGAGGCTACACCTTC. Translation gives CAISQDRGRGYTF.

The chain joins TRBV11-2 to TRBJ2-1, with 9 positions matching TRBD1. With V trimmed by 1 base and J by 7 bases, 5 bases remained unmatched. From germline, CDR1 is SGHAT and CDR2 FQNNGV. The CDR3 extends over 15 amino acids. CDR3 sequence (DNA): TGTGCCAGCAGCTTAGCAGCGACAGGGGGGAATGAGCAGTTCTTC. This gives the protein CASSLAATGGNEQFF.

J is TRBJ2-2 and V is TRBV7-9; the D gene is possibly TRBD1 (5 bases). CDR1 and CDR2 from the germline V gene are SEHNR and FQNEAQ (reference sequence). The CDR3 extends over 13 amino acids. Trimming took off 5 bases at V and 5 bases at J, with 9 bases between the two ends. The CDR3 nucleotides are TGTGCCAGCAGCCAGGGCTATACCGGGGAGCTGTTTTTT. Translation gives CASSQGYTGELFF.